The 18 T cell receptor delta chains given below trace back to one sample, sequenced in a study of gammadelta T cells in human blood. TCRdb re-processed the RT-PCR reads via CATT. The profile shows roughly 1,900 delta-chain clones, approximately 2.8% of them singletons. The sequenced sample consisted of Vgamma9Vdelta2 gamma-delta T cells from fetal blood. Receptors were obtained from a human fetus.

As to this clone: This likely stems from a read error, as it lies one base from a far larger clone. The rearrangement links TRAV38-2/DV8 to TRDJ3; 12 bases agree with TRDD3. Germline matching of the DNA provided the J gene here, since TCRdb leaves it blank. This CDR3 has 20 residues. CDR1 is TSESDYY and CDR2 is QEAYKQQN in the germline V gene. The CDR3 region has the DNA TGTGCTTTCATGAAGCATACTGGGGGATACAGCTCCTGGGATACCCGACAGATGTTTTTC. Its translation: CAFMKHTGGYSSWDTRQMFF.

This clone has just one count. The rearrangement links TRDV2 to TRDJ3; 9 bases align to TRDD3. TCRdb does not report a J gene; here it was assigned by matching the DNA to germline references. Losses at the gene ends were 3 bases for V and 2 bases for J; bases not matched to a gene: 13. There are 20 residues in the CDR3. Germline V gives CDR1 GEAIGNYY, CDR2 EKD. This chain's CDR3 is CACDPVLGDSPPWDTRQMFF. The CDR3 region has the DNA TGTGCCTGTGACCCCGTACTGGGGGACTCCCCACCCTGGGACACCCGACAGATGTTTTTC.

By proportion, this clone is medium-sized. The V call is TRDV2, the J call TRDJ1; D possibly corresponds to TRDD3 (5 bases). With 0 bases removed from V and 3 bases from J, the gap between germline ends came to 16 bases. In germline, CDR1 is GEAIGNYY, CDR2 EKD. The CDR3 is made up of 16 amino acids. The CDR3 sequence is CACDTVGIPKSDKLIF. The CDR3 DNA reads as TGTGCCTGTGACACCGTCGGGATCCCGAAGTCCGATAAACTCATCTTT.

This clone rates as medium-sized. This rearrangement joins TRDV2 to TRDJ3; 13 bases are shared with TRDD3. No J gene is reported in TCRdb; it was inferred here by comparing the DNA with germline. The CDR3 has 20 amino acids. The ends lost 0 bases at V and 1 base at J; junction bases unmatched: 5. Germline CDR1 and CDR2: GEAIGNYY and EKD. CDR3 amino acids: CACDTATGGYASWDTRQMFF. CDR3 DNA: TGTGCCTGTGACACCGCTACTGGGGGATACGCGTCCTGGGACACCCGACAGATGTTTTTC.

This clone showed up just a few times. TCRdb has a much larger clone's protein, which differs at residue 13 from the translation of this DNA, likely because of a read error; what is shown is the protein translated from the DNA. The chain carries TRDV2 and TRDJ2; 8 bases line up with TRDD3. The DNA end favors TRDJ1, so the J call may be wrong. CDR1 and CDR2 (germline): GEAIGNYY, EKD. The CDR3 totals 14 residues. The CDR3 region has the DNA TGTGCCTGTGACACCTGGGGGATGACAGCACAACTCATCTTT. It translates to CACDTWGMTAQLIF.

A few counts support this clone. TCRdb gives a protein that differs at residue 9 from what the DNA encodes, so the protein here is translated from the DNA. The chain carries TRDV2 and TRDJ3, with 7 bases identical to TRDD3. Per germline, CDR1 GEAIGNYY and CDR2 EKD. The CDR3 is 18 residues long. With V trimmed by 1 base and J by 0 bases, 5 bases remained unmatched. In nucleotides, the CDR3 is TGTGCCTGTGACACGGGATACCCGATCTCCTGGGACACCCGACAGATGTTTTTC. Translation: CACDTGYPISWDTRQMFF.

The table lists this clone with a few counts. The chain couples TRDV2 to TRDJ3, with 7 bases that match TRDD3. Germline CDR1 reads GEAIGNYY; CDR2 reads EKD. The ends lost 1 base at V and 0 bases at J; junction bases unmatched: 5. The CDR3 is 18 amino acids. The CDR3 sequence is CACDTGDFFSWDTRQMFF. In DNA form, the CDR3 reads TGTGCCTGTGACACGGGGGATTTCTTCTCCTGGGACACCCGACAGATGTTTTTC.

Relative to its sample, this clone is medium-sized. The sample holds other DNA sequences that translate to the same CDR3. The rearrangement uses TRDV2 and TRDJ3; TRDD3 matches at 12 bases. Looked up from germline, CDR1 is GEAIGNYY and CDR2 is EKD. This CDR3 comprises 19 residues. With V trimmed by 2 bases and J by 0 bases, 4 bases remained unmatched. The CDR3 here is CACDKVLGDTSWDTRQMFF. For the CDR3, the DNA is TGTGCCTGTGACAAAGTACTGGGGGATACCTCCTGGGACACCCGACAGATGTTTTTC.

By its share, this clone is medium-sized. The V and J genes are TRDV2 and TRDJ3; TRDD3 agrees at 7 bases. Trimming removed 0 bases from V and 0 bases from J; junction bases left unmatched: 4. CDR1 and CDR2 from the germline V gene are GEAIGNYY and EKD. The CDR3 contains 18 residues. The CDR3 DNA sequence: TGTGCCTGTGACACCGGGGGATCCCACTCCTGGGACACCCGACAGATGTTTTTC. Amino acids: CACDTGGSHSWDTRQMFF.

This clone counts as medium-sized. The V and J genes are TRDV2 and TRDJ1; 11 nucleotides align to TRDD3. The CDR3 has 14 residues. Germline CDR1 reads GEAIGNYY; CDR2 reads EKD. V gave up 0 bases and J gave up 4 bases; unmatched junction bases: 0. The CDR3 loop is CACDTWGIRDKLIF. CDR3 bases: TGTGCCTGTGACACCTGGGGGATACGCGATAAACTCATCTTT.

This clone was recorded a few times. The chain recombines TRDV2 with TRDJ3; 10 nucleotides agree with TRDD3. Germline V gene sequence: CDR1 GEAIGNYY, CDR2 EKD. The CDR3 sequence is 20 residues long. J gave up 0 bases and V 3 bases, and 10 bases lay outside the gene matches. CDR3 DNA sequence: TGTGCCTGTGACCCGATTTTACTGGGGGATGGCTCCTGGGACACCCGACAGATGTTTTTC. It is translated as CACDPILLGDGSWDTRQMFF.

This clone was counted a few times. The chain combines TRDV2 with TRDJ3; 8 bases match TRDD3. The J gene was not available in TCRdb and was assigned here by matching the DNA to germline segments. J gave up 0 bases and V 1 base, and 10 bases lay outside the gene matches. From germline, CDR1 is GEAIGNYY and CDR2 EKD. The CDR3 loop spans 20 amino acids. CDR3 sequence: CACDTLPGGASSWDTRQMFF. The CDR3 bases are TGTGCCTGTGACACGTTACCTGGGGGAGCCAGCTCCTGGGACACCCGACAGATGTTTTTC.

As for this clone: A much larger clone lies one base from this, so it may be a read error. The rearrangement uses TRDV2 and TRDJ3, with 12 bases that match TRDD3. The J gene, missing from TCRdb, was assigned here through DNA to germline matching. CDR1 is GEAIGNYY, CDR2 EKD, per germline. The CDR3 is made up of 20 amino acids. Here the CDR3 DNA reads TGTGCCTGTGATCCCACTTCTGGGGGATACGCGAGGTGGGACACCCGACGGATGTTTTTC. Amino acid sequence: CACDPTSGGYARWDTRRMFF.

The rearrangement links TRDV2 to TRDJ3; 11 positions match TRDD3. J was trimmed by 2 bases and V by 2 bases; bases with no gene match: 4. CDR1 and CDR2 (germline): GEAIGNYY, EKD. The CDR3 spans 18 residues. For the CDR3, the DNA is TGTGCCTGTGACATACTGGGGGATAGCACCTGGGACACCCGACAGATGTTTTTC. It is translated as CACDILGDSTWDTRQMFF.

By its share, this clone is medium-sized. The V and J genes are TRDV2 and TRDJ2; a weak D match, TRDD3 (6 bases). Germline CDR1 is GEAIGNYY and CDR2 is EKD. Deletions cut 1 base from V and 1 base from J, with 6 bases between. The CDR3 consists of 14 residues. The CDR3 protein is CACDTGDLTAQLFF. The CDR3 DNA is TGTGCCTGTGACACGGGGGATTTGACAGCACAACTCTTCTTT.

The chain employs TRDV2 and TRDJ3; D is ambiguous. Per germline, CDR1 GEAIGNYY and CDR2 EKD. CDR3 size: 18 residues. The V gene lost 0 bases and the J gene lost 0 bases, with 11 bases spanning the gap. CDR3 nucleotides: TGTGCCTGTGACACCATAGCCGCCTCCTCCTGGGACACCCGACAGATGTTTTTC. This encodes CACDTIAASSWDTRQMFF.

This chain joins TRDV2 and TRDJ3, with 8 bases matching TRDD3. V lost 0 bases, J lost 0 bases, and 12 bases stayed unmatched. The CDR3 consists of 21 residues. Looked up from germline, CDR1 is GEAIGNYY and CDR2 is EKD. The CDR3 loop reads CACDTVVTGGPLSWDTRQMFF. In nucleotides, the CDR3 is TGTGCCTGTGACACCGTTGTTACTGGGGGTCCCCTCTCCTGGGACACCCGACAGATGTTTTTC.

Judged by abundance, this clone is medium-sized (0.01 to 0.1%). The chain couples TRDV2 to TRDJ3, with unresolved D. The CDR3 runs 15 residues. Trimming took 3 bases from V and 0 from J, leaving 5 bases between them. Germline CDR1 and CDR2: GEAIGNYY and EKD. The CDR3 loop reads CACDPRSWDTRQMFF. The CDR3 coding sequence is TGTGCCTGTGACCCTCGCTCCTGGGACACCCGACAGATGTTTTTC.